One TCR beta chain is described in this entry. What it recognizes is unknown. Other DNA sequences in this sample translate to the same CDR3. The germline CDR1 and CDR2 sequences are DFQATT and SNEGSKA (reference sequence). The germline V and J ends were trimmed by 3 bases and 4 bases, with 4 bases remaining between them. The CDR3 is 11 residues long. Every bit of the isolated RNA underwent reverse transcription, so sequencing read expressed TCRB transcripts. Average reads for naive, central memory and regulatory T cell samples were some 3.9 million. Only in-frame clones appear in the TCRdb table, and some are missing; sequencing was by immunoSEQ multiplex PCR. The sample holds about 280,000 clones, 15% seen once. The data stem from a study of beta chain features in type 1 diabetes. Overall study findings and caveats: Type 1 diabetes patients had VDJ junctions that carried fewer insertions and more deletions. Among all four CD4+ subsets, Type 1 diabetes patients had TCRB CDR3s that were moderately but significantly shorter.

The source material was naive CD4+ T cells from blood. This chain connects TRBV20-1 to TRBJ2-1; D call uncertain. This receptor was taken from a man aged 18 to 29 with type 1 diabetes. CDR3 sequence reads: CSASGYNEQFF. CDR3 nucleotide sequence: TGCAGTGCTAGCGGTTACAATGAGCAGTTCTTC.